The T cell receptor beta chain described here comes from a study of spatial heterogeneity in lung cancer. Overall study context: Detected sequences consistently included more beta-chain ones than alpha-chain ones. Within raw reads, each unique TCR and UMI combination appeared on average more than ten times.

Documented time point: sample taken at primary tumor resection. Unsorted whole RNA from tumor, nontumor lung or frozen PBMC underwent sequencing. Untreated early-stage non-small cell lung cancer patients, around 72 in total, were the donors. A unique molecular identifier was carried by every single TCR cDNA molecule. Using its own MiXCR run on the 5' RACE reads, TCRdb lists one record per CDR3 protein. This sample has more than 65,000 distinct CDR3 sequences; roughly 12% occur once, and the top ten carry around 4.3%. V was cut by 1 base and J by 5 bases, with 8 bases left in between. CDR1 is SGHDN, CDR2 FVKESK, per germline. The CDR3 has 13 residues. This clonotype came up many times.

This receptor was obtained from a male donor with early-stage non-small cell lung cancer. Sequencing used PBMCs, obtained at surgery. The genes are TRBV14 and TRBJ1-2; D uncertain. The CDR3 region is CASSQGQAYGYTF. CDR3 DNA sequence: TGTGCCAGCAGCCAAGGGCAGGCGTATGGCTACACCTTC.